This T cell receptor (beta chain) was profiled in a study of T cell repertoires in ileal Crohn's disease. Overall study: Postoperative therapy was given to about half: fewer than 14 thiopurines, around 17 anti-TNF agents.

This sample's time point: neoterminal ileum biopsy at postoperative endoscopy, about 6 months after surgery. The data were produced by immunoSEQ multiplex PCR, yet TCRdb's version contains in-frame clones alone and is incomplete. The sample gives about 62,000 clones, 85% to 90% of which show up once; roughly 2% is in the top ten. Points on this clone: At one boundary the junction diverges from the germline segment, which might be a read error.

The CDR3 runs to 11 residues. The germline CDR1 and CDR2 sequences are PRHDT and FYEKMQ (reference sequence). The origin of this receptor is an adult with Crohn's disease. The source material was ileal tissue. This sequence joins TRBV13 and TRBJ1-1; D is undetermined. This CDR3 reads CASSFNTEAFF. DNA of the CDR3: TGTGCCAGCAGCTTTAACACCGAAGCTTTCTTT.